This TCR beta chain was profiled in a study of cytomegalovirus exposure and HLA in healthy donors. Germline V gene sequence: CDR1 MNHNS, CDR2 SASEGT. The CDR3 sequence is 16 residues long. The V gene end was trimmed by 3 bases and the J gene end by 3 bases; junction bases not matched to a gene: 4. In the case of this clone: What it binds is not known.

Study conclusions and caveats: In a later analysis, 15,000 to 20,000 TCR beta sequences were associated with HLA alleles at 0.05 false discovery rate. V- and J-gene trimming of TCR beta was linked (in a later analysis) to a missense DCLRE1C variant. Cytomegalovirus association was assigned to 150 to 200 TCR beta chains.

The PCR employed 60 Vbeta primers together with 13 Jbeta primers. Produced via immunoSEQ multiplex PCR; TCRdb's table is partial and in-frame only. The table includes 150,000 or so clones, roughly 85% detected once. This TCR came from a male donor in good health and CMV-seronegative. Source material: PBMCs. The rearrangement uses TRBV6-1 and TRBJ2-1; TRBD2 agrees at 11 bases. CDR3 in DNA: TGTGCCAGCAGTGACCCGACTAGCGGGAACTACAATGAGCAGTTCTTC. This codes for CASSDPTSGNYNEQFF.